This T cell receptor beta chain stems from a study of T cells after yellow fever vaccination. This clonotype has a count of ten or more. As yet, its antigen is unknown. Germline values: CDR1 LGHDT, CDR2 YNNKEL (reference sequence). V gave up 0 bases and J gave up 4 bases, with 19 bases separating them. The CDR3 consists of 17 residues. Overall study results and limits: Abundant clonotypes from the bulk population could contaminate FACS-sorted repertoires.

UMIs were added to TCR cDNA along with a universal primer site when it was made by 5'RACE template switching. TCRdb reprocessed the 5' RACE reads with MiXCR, giving one entry per CDR3 protein. The sample includes about 29,000 distinct CDR3 sequences, more than 5% of them seen just once. The V and J genes are TRBV3-1 and TRBJ2-7, with a tentative D call TRBD2 (6 bases). This sample comprised CD8+ T cells sorted from PBMCs, obtained 10 days after the yellow fever booster vaccination. The source of this sequence is a man aged 25-40 years who received the YFV17D yellow fever vaccine. CDR3 bases: TGTGCCAGCAGCCAAGATCGGGAGCACCCCAGCAGATACGAGCAGTACTTC. This translates into CASSQDREHPSRYEQYF.